Each of the 10 T cell receptor beta chains below was sequenced from the same sample in a study of Graves' ophthalmopathy and Graves' hyperthyroidism. CDR3 regions of TCR beta were amplified from RNA transcripts. HTBI primers served in a first-round RT-PCR, which a second-round multiplex PCR followed. TCRdb redid the calling of the multiplex PCR reads with MiXCR, one entry per CDR3 protein. Of roughly 600,000 distinct CDR3 sequences listed, 35% to 45% were seen once; the top ten hold about 4.6%. The material sequenced was peripheral blood or thyroid tissue (not recorded which). The source is an adult man with Graves' hyperthyroidism.

This clonotype was observed many times. V and J are TRBV4-1 and TRBJ1-5; no clear D. This CDR3 has 14 amino acids. Trimming removed 4 bases at V and 0 bases at J, with 7 bases between. Germline CDR1 MGHRA, CDR2 YSYEKL. The CDR3 DNA sequence: TGCGCCAGCAGCCCCCAATATAGCAATCAGCCCCAGCATTTT. Its protein product is CASSPQYSNQPQHF.

The J gene is TRBJ2-7, the V gene TRBV19; possible D gene TRBD2, 5 bases. The end of the DNA fits TRBJ2-1 better, so the J call may be wrong. The CDR3 contains 13 residues. Germline V gives CDR1 LNHDA, CDR2 SQIVND (reference sequence). The CDR3 coding sequence is TGTGCCAGTAGGATGGACCCGGGGAATGAGCAGTTCTTC. Protein sequence: CASRMDPGNEQFF.

This clonotype was observed at least ten times. DNA of the CDR3: TGTGCCAGCAGTCGGGACAGGGGACACTACGAGCAGTACTTC. Encoded protein: CASSRDRGHYEQYF. V and J are TRBV12-3 or TRBV12-4 and TRBJ2-7, with 10 bases aligning to TRBD1. This CDR3 comprises 14 residues. V trimming: 5 bases; J trimming: 3 bases; junction bases outside the gene matches: 4.

This rearrangement joins TRBV20-1 to TRBJ2-7; 11 bases agree with TRBD2. The J call is in doubt because the DNA end fits TRBJ2-1 better. CDR1 is DFQATT and CDR2 is SNEGSKA in the germline V gene (reference sequence). The CDR3 is 16 amino acids. The DNA of the CDR3 is TGCAGTGCCCTAACGACTAGCGGGGACATCAACAATGAGCAGTTCTTC. As protein: CSALTTSGDINNEQFF.

In this sample, this clonotype turned up many times. The rearrangement uses TRBV15 and TRBJ1-2; TRBD1 is a possible D gene (5 bases). Trimming cost V 3 bases and J 4 bases, with 12 bases left between them. CDR1 is LNHNV, CDR2 YYDKDF, per germline (reference sequence). CDR3 size: 14 residues. CDR3 region: CATSSLTEIYGYTF. CDR3 coding DNA: TGTGCCACCAGCAGCCTGACAGAGATCTATGGCTACACCTTC.

This clonotype was recorded many times. The J gene is TRBJ1-5, the V gene TRBV5-6; D gene uncertain. The CDR3 sequence is 15 residues long. V lost 3 bases to trimming and J lost 7 bases, with 17 bases between them. Germline assignment: CDR1 SGHDT and CDR2 YYEEEE. The CDR3 spells CASSSFYLTGQPQHF. The CDR3 DNA reads TGTGCCAGCAGCTCGTTCTATCTGACTGGACAGCCCCAGCATTTT.

As to this clonotype: One end of the junction does not line up with germline, which may come from a read error. The chain uses TRBV30 and TRBJ1-1, with D unclear. The CDR3 contains 12 residues. From germline, CDR1 is GTSNPN and CDR2 SVGIG (reference sequence). The CDR3 nucleotides read TGTGCCTGGGGTGTCCAGAGAGATGAAGCTTTCTTT. Protein sequence: CAWGVQRDEAFF.

This clonotype was observed at least ten times. The chain employs TRBV6-1 and TRBJ1-1; no clear D. V lost 5 bases, J lost 1 base, and 8 bases lay in between. CDR1 MNHNS and CDR2 SASEGT come from the germline V gene. The CDR3 totals 13 residues. The chain's CDR3 is CASSSIGNTEAFF. DNA of the CDR3: TGTGCCAGCAGTTCAATTGGGAACACTGAAGCTTTCTTT.

This clonotype was picked up many times. The genes are TRBV29-1 and TRBJ2-7; 12 nucleotides align to TRBD2. This CDR3 is built from 15 residues. The J segment lost 2 bases and the V segment lost 6 bases, leaving 8 bases of the junction unmatched. Per the germline V gene, CDR1 is SQVTM and CDR2 is ANQGSEA. CDR3 protein: CSVDGLAGKTYEQYF. The CDR3 DNA is TGCAGCGTAGACGGACTAGCGGGAAAAACCTACGAGCAGTACTTC.

The chain employs TRBV4-1 and TRBJ2-7, with 12 nucleotides matching TRBD2. The CDR3 has 17 amino acids. The J segment lost 4 bases and the V segment lost 4 bases, leaving 11 bases of the junction unmatched. Germline CDR1 is MGHRA and CDR2 is YSYEKL. CDR3 in amino acids: CASSPSPETSGSYEQYF. CDR3 coding DNA: TGCGCCAGCAGCCCCTCACCCGAGACTAGCGGGAGTTACGAGCAGTACTTC.